These 27 T cell receptor beta chains share one sample of origin, sequenced in a study of T cell clonality in common variable immunodeficiency. The data were produced by immunoSEQ multiplex PCR, yet TCRdb's version contains in-frame clones alone and is incomplete. The data show some 38,000 clones, none appearing only once, with around 3% held by the ten largest. The sample comprised peripheral blood mononuclear cells. The receptors here all came from a person aged 18 to 70 in good health.

This clone has a count of ten or more. The read comes to an end 3 residues before the CDR3 does, leaving the germline J gene to fill in the end. The rearrangement uses TRBV20-1 and TRBJ2-7; TRBD2 matches at 7 bases. In germline, CDR1 is DFQATT, CDR2 SNEGSKA (reference sequence). This CDR3 region has 15 residues. The V and J ends lost 0 bases and 4 bases, in that order; junction bases with no gene match: 9. CDR3 in amino acids: CSARDIQRDYYEQYF. The covered CDR3 bases are TGCAGTGCTAGAGATATCCAGCGGGATTATTACGAG.

This clone was detected many times. The CDR3 end falls 3 residues outside the read, so it is completed with the germline J gene. J is TRBJ2-3 and V is TRBV4-1; the match to TRBD2 covers 8 bases. Germline CDR1 and CDR2: MGHRA and YSYEKL. V was clipped by 1 base and J by 0 bases; unmatched bases: 0. This CDR3 spans 15 amino acids. This CDR3 reads CASSQGLASTDTQYF. The covered CDR3 bases are TGCGCCAGCAGCCAAGGACTAGCGAGCACAGATACG.

This clone came up a few times. The CDR3 extends 3 residues past the end of the read, so its final part is completed from the germline J gene. This sequence joins TRBV19 and TRBJ1-1; D not certain. The CDR3 has 12 residues. The germline V gene has CDR1 LNHDA and CDR2 SQIVND (reference sequence). Trimming pared 6 bases from V and 6 bases from J, leaving 11 bases between. CDR3 sequence: CASSRLGSEAFF. The sequenced part of the CDR3 DNA is TGTGCCAGTAGCCGGCTGGGCTCTGAA.

This clone was counted ten times or more. The read ends 3 residues shy of where the CDR3 ends; the end is completed using the germline J gene. The gene calls are TRBV5-1 and TRBJ2-3; D uncertain. The CDR3 runs to 15 residues. V was shortened by 0 bases and J by 3 bases, with 11 bases between the two germline ends. CDR1 and CDR2 from the germline V gene are SGHRS and YFSETQ. The sequenced part of the CDR3 DNA is TGCGCCAGCAGCTTGGTTAGGGTATTTACAGATACG. Protein product: CASSLVRVFTDT. From start to end, the CDR3 is CASSLVRVFTDTQYF.

This clone was seen repeatedly, ten times or more. The read falls 3 residues short of the CDR3 end, and the missing part is taken from the germline J gene. The rearrangement uses TRBV2 and TRBJ2-7, with 10 bases aligning to TRBD1. Looked up from germline, CDR1 is SNHLY and CDR2 is FYNNEI. V gave up 5 bases and J gave up 0 bases; unmatched junction bases: 4. The CDR3 length is 15 residues. CDR3 residues: CASSLTGGVSYEQYF. CDR3 DNA, as far as it was read: TGTGCCAGCAGTCTGACAGGGGGCGTCTCCTACGAG.

This clone has at least ten counts. The read gets to within 3 residues of the CDR3 end, and the germline J gene fills in the rest. The chain has TRBV6-1 and TRBJ1-2, with TRBD1 matching 8 bases. This CDR3 contains 17 residues. Germline V gene data show CDR1 as MNHNS and CDR2 as SASEGT. The trim removed 2 bases at V and 2 bases at J, leaving 10 bases unmatched. CDR3 bases read: TGTGCCAGCAGTGAATGGGCAGGGGGCGCAGGGAACTATGGC. This sequence encodes CASSEWAGGAGNYG. The whole CDR3 sequence is CASSEWAGGAGNYGYTF.

This clone was detected many times. Coverage ceases 3 residues before the CDR3 finishes, and the germline J gene fills in the end. V is TRBV20-1 and J is TRBJ2-1, with D perhaps TRBD2 (6 bases). Trimming cost V 6 bases and J 0 bases, with 18 bases left between them. This CDR3 region has 16 residues. Germline V gene lookup returns CDR1 DFQATT and CDR2 SNEGSKA (reference sequence). Partial CDR3 DNA: TGCAGTGCCAACGGTGGGGGGAGCCGCTCCTACAATGAG. This codes for CSANGGGSRSYNE. In full, the CDR3 is CSANGGGSRSYNEQFF.

This clone was picked up many times. The read stops 3 residues short of the end of the CDR3; the missing end is completed from the germline J gene. The chain uses TRBV13 and TRBJ2-4; maybe TRBD2 (6 bases). Germline V CDR1 and CDR2: PRHDT, FYEKMQ (reference sequence). The CDR3 covers 13 residues. V shed 6 bases and J shed 1 base, with 7 bases lying between them. CDR3 DNA (partial): TGTGCCAGCAGGGAGGGGGCCAAAAACATT. It is translated as CASREGAKNI. The CDR3 in its entirety is CASREGAKNIQYF.

This clone was recorded at least ten times. The missing CDR3 end, 3 residues past where the read stops, is filled in from the germline J gene. The chain couples TRBV24-1 to TRBJ1-1; D remains unclear. V was shortened by 7 bases and J by 3 bases, with 11 bases between the two germline ends. This CDR3 contains 13 residues. From germline, CDR1 is KGHDR and CDR2 SFDVKD. CDR3 bases read: TGTGCCACCAGGGCGGACTGGGACACTGAA. Residues: CATRADWDTE. The whole CDR3 protein reads CATRADWDTEAFF.

This clone was seen repeatedly, ten times or more. The CDR3 is cut off 3 residues early in the read; its end comes from the germline J gene. The V and J genes are TRBV28 and TRBJ1-4; D unclear. The CDR3 runs 12 residues. V lost 2 bases, J lost 8 bases, and 6 bases lay in between. Germline V gene sequence: CDR1 MDHEN, CDR2 SYDVKM. The CDR3 is CASSLVGEKLFF. The CDR3 DNA, read in part, is TGTGCCAGCAGTTTAGTGGGCGAAAAA. Complete variable domain (other parts from reference TRBV28 and TRBJ1-4): DVKVTQSSRYLVKRTGEKVFLECVQDMDHENMFWYRQDPGLGLRLIYFSYDVKMKEKGDIPEGYSVSREKKERFSLILESASTNQTSMYLCASSLVGEKLFFGSGTQLSVL.

This clone was seen ten or more times. The part of the CDR3 DNA that was read is TGCGCCAGCAGCTTGGTGGGCAGGGTCCAAGAGACC. Its protein product is CASSLVGRVQET. The CDR3 in its entirety is CASSLVGRVQETQYF. The genes are TRBV5-1 and TRBJ2-5, with D possibly being TRBD1 (5 bases). The read halts 3 residues ahead of the CDR3 end, with the missing end drawn from the germline J gene. V was cut by 0 bases and J by 1 base, with 10 bases left in between. Per germline, CDR1 SGHRS and CDR2 YFSETQ. The CDR3 loop spans 15 amino acids.

Of note for this clone: The CDR3 goes on 3 residues after the read ends, and that part is filled in from the germline J gene. The chain is built from TRBV5-1 and TRBJ2-7; 9 bases match TRBD2. Unmatched junction bases numbered 13, after V lost 0 bases and J lost 6 bases. The CDR3 has 17 residues. Germline loops: CDR1 SGHRS, CDR2 YFSETQ. The CDR3 spells CASSLALQGLAVSEQYF. The part of the CDR3 DNA that was read is TGCGCCAGCAGCTTGGCCCTTCAGGGACTAGCTGTTAGCGAG.

This clone has ten or more counts. CDR3 DNA (partial): TGTGCCACCAGGGGCTTCGACAGATTGAACACTGAA. Its translation: CATRGFDRLNTE. The entire CDR3 is CATRGFDRLNTEAFF. This chain connects TRBV15 to TRBJ1-1; D is perhaps TRBD1 (5 bases). The read ends 3 residues before the CDR3 terminus; that terminus is restored from the germline J gene. Looked up from germline, CDR1 is LNHNV and CDR2 is YYDKDF (reference sequence). CDR3 length equals 15 residues. V was trimmed by 6 bases and J by 0 bases, leaving 14 bases between them.

This clone was observed many times. The sequenced fragment ends 3 residues before the CDR3 boundary, so the rest is inferred from the germline J gene. The rearrangement uses TRBV5-6 and TRBJ2-1; the D is unclear. CDR1 is SGHDT and CDR2 is YYEEEE in the germline V gene. This CDR3 is built from 13 residues. The germline V and J ends were trimmed by 1 base and 4 bases, with 6 bases remaining between them. Here the CDR3 reads CASSLSGYNEQFF. Incomplete CDR3 DNA: TGTGCCAGCAGCTTGTCGGGTTACAATGAG.

This clone was detected ten times or more. The read halts 3 residues ahead of the CDR3 end, with the missing end drawn from the germline J gene. The chain combines TRBV6-2 or TRBV6-3 with TRBJ2-7, with D perhaps TRBD2 (6 bases). Looked up from germline, CDR1 is MNHEY and CDR2 is SVGEGT. CDR3 length equals 16 residues. Trimming removed 2 bases at V and 0 bases at J, with 14 bases between. The CDR3 here is CASSYDWRDGSYEQYF. The CDR3 bases that were read are TGTGCCAGCAGTTACGATTGGCGGGATGGCTCCTACGAG.

This clone was observed a handful of times. The CDR3 end falls 3 residues outside the read, so it is completed with the germline J gene. The J gene is TRBJ2-7, the V gene TRBV20-1; TRBD2 is a possible D gene (5 bases). Germline assignment: CDR1 DFQATT and CDR2 SNEGSKA (reference sequence). Deletions cut 1 base from V and 0 bases from J, with 16 bases between. There are 16 residues in the CDR3. The CDR3 bases that were read are TGCAGTGCTAGAGTCTTTCGGGGAGTTTTCTCCTACGAG. As protein: CSARVFRGVFSYE. The entire CDR3 protein reads CSARVFRGVFSYEQYF.

This clone was seen repeatedly, ten times or more. The CDR3 end is not reached by the read, which stops 3 residues before it; the germline J gene fills it in. The genes are TRBV13 and TRBJ1-1; a possible D gene is TRBD1 (6 bases). V lost 6 bases to trimming and J lost 7 bases, with 18 bases between them. There are 14 residues in the CDR3. Looked up from germline, CDR1 is PRHDT and CDR2 is FYEKMQ (reference sequence). The CDR3 spells CASSSYQGSLEAFF. The part of the CDR3 DNA that was read is TGTGCCAGCAGTTCATATCAGGGGAGCCTTGAA.

This clone was seen at least ten times. The observed sequence ends 3 residues before the CDR3 terminus, with the missing tail filled in from the germline J gene. This chain uses TRBV7-2 with TRBJ1-5; D is uncertain. Per the germline V gene, CDR1 is SGHTA and CDR2 is FQGNSA. Trimming took off 2 bases at V and 0 bases at J, with 8 bases between the two ends. The CDR3 has 15 amino acids. The CDR3 loop reads CASSLQPYSNQPQHF. The CDR3 DNA, read in part, is TGTGCCAGCAGCTTACAACCCTATAGCAATCAGCCC.

This clone was observed at least ten times. The read falls 3 residues short of the CDR3 end, and the missing part is taken from the germline J gene. The rearrangement joins TRBV19 to TRBJ2-1; possibly TRBD1 for D (6 bases). This CDR3 has 15 amino acids. Germline V gene sequence: CDR1 LNHDA, CDR2 SQIVND (reference sequence). Deletions cut 5 bases from V and 8 bases from J, with 19 bases between. CDR3 bases read: TGTGCCAGTAGTCCTCGGCAGGGGTCGGGGTATGAG. Amino acid sequence: CASSPRQGSGYE. The entire CDR3 is CASSPRQGSGYEQFF.

In this sample, this clone turned up many times. The CDR3 goes on 3 residues after the read ends, and that part is filled in from the germline J gene. The chain employs TRBV4-1 and TRBJ2-7, with 9 positions matching TRBD2. The germline CDR1 and CDR2 sequences are MGHRA and YSYEKL. After removal of 1 base from V and 0 bases from J, the junction contained 7 bases not matched to a gene. CDR3 length: 17 residues. The CDR3 sequence: CASSQAPVAGASYEQYF. Partial CDR3 DNA: TGCGCCAGCAGCCAAGCCCCTGTAGCGGGAGCCTCCTACGAG.

This clone was seen ten or more times. The DNA ends 3 residues before the CDR3 does, and the rest of the CDR3 is filled in from the germline J gene. The chain couples TRBV2 to TRBJ2-1; 10 bases fit TRBD2. CDR1 is SNHLY, CDR2 FYNNEI, per germline. The junction had 4 bases not matched to a gene; V was cut back by 10 bases and J by 4 bases. The CDR3 covers 13 residues. The sequenced part of the CDR3 DNA is TGTGCCACCTCTAGCGGGAGATACAATGAG. Amino acid sequence: CATSSGRYNE. The CDR3 in its entirety is CATSSGRYNEQFF.

This clone was counted only a few times. The CDR3 is cut off 3 residues early in the read; its end comes from the germline J gene. V usage is TRBV20-1 and J usage is TRBJ2-1; 7 bases align to TRBD2. The germline CDR1 and CDR2 sequences are DFQATT and SNEGSKA (reference sequence). The CDR3 sequence is 18 residues long. Trimming removed 0 bases from V and 0 bases from J; junction bases left unmatched: 11. CDR3 in amino acids: CSAREAGRQLSSYNEQFF. CDR3 bases read: TGCAGTGCTAGAGAAGCGGGGCGACAATTGAGCTCCTACAATGAG.

This clone was observed at least ten times. Read sequence stops 3 residues before the CDR3 end, and the germline J gene provides the missing end. J is TRBJ1-4 and V is TRBV12-3 or TRBV12-4; 8 bases align to TRBD1. This CDR3 region has 14 residues. CDR3 residues: CASSLGQGWDRLFF. CDR3 bases read: TGTGCCAGCAGTCTCGGACAGGGATGGGATCGA.

This clone was recorded many times. The read is 3 residues too short to cover the CDR3 end, so that end is filled in from the germline J gene. The chain recombines TRBV2 with TRBJ2-7; D is unclear. The V end was cut by 4 bases, the J end by 4 bases, with 14 bases between. The CDR3 runs 14 residues. CDR1 SNHLY and CDR2 FYNNEI come from the germline V gene. CDR3 region: CASSVETQIYEQYF. CDR3 DNA, as far as it was read: TGTGCCAGCAGTGTGGAGACACAGATTTACGAG.

This clone was counted at least ten times. The read terminates 3 residues before the CDR3 end, so the remaining end is supplied by the germline J gene. The chain is built from TRBV18 and TRBJ1-6; perhaps TRBD1 as D (5 bases). The CDR3 totals 14 residues. The germline CDR1 and CDR2 sequences are KGHSH and LQKENI. V lost 5 bases, J lost 4 bases, and 9 bases lay in between. CDR3 DNA, as far as it was read: TGTGCCAGCTCAGAACAGGTGTATAATTCACCC. This encodes CASSEQVYNSP. In full, the CDR3 is CASSEQVYNSPLHF.

This clone appeared many times. The read terminates 3 residues ahead of where the CDR3 ends, so the germline J gene completes it. The chain couples TRBV6-1 to TRBJ1-2; D is possibly TRBD1 (5 bases). This CDR3 region has 14 residues. V was trimmed by 1 base and J by 3 bases, leaving 9 bases between them. Germline V lookup: CDR1 MNHNS, CDR2 SASEGT. CDR3 sequence: CASSEDQGYYGYTF. The part of the CDR3 DNA that was read is TGTGCCAGCAGTGAAGATCAGGGTTACTATGGC.

This clone has ten or more counts. Coverage ceases 3 residues before the CDR3 finishes, and the germline J gene fills in the end. The V gene is TRBV19, the J gene TRBJ1-1, with D unclear. The CDR3 totals 16 residues. The germline CDR1 and CDR2 sequences are LNHDA and SQIVND (reference sequence). The ends were cut back, 1 base at V and 3 bases at J, with 15 bases in the middle. The part of the CDR3 DNA that was read is TGTGCCAGTAGTATAGCCCCTGGAGGCGGATACACTGAA. This codes for CASSIAPGGGYTE. In full, the CDR3 reads CASSIAPGGGYTEAFF.